The 16 T cell receptor beta chains presented below share a single source sample, sequenced in a study of shared T cell receptors in the human thymus. The data were produced by immunoSEQ multiplex PCR, yet TCRdb's version contains in-frame clones alone and is incomplete. Of hundreds of thousands of clones detected, around three quarters appear once; the ten largest clones hold about 0.013%. The sample was also linked to a second study, of human thymus T cells.

Input material: thymocytes. The receptor source for this set is a boy under two years old with a congenital heart defect.

The CDR3 nucleotides are TGTGCCAGCAGCCCCGACCGCGGCGCTGAAGCTTTCTTT. This sequence encodes CASSPDRGAEAFF. The chain links TRBV27 to TRBJ1-1; D remains ambiguous. Germline-derived CDR1 and CDR2 are MNHEY and SMNVEV (reference sequence). Trimming took off 6 bases at V and 6 bases at J, with 14 bases between the two ends. The CDR3 consists of 13 residues.

The genes are TRBV5-8 and TRBJ1-5; possible D gene TRBD1, 5 bases. Trimming took off 0 bases at V and 6 bases at J, with 10 bases between the two ends. The CDR3 has 14 residues. Germline values: CDR1 SGHTS, CDR2 YDEGEE. CDR3 residues: CASSLAGSGQPQHF. In DNA, the CDR3 is TGTGCCAGCAGCTTGGCAGGGTCGGGTCAGCCCCAGCATTTT.

This chain uses TRBV6-1 with TRBJ2-2; D not certain. V lost 6 bases and J lost 6, with 17 bases in between. The CDR3 runs 15 residues. Germline CDR1 and CDR2: MNHNS and SASEGT. CDR3 amino acids: CASSLSPPPPGELFF. CDR3 DNA sequence: TGTGCCAGCAGCCTTAGCCCCCCGCCGCCCGGGGAGCTGTTTTTT.

The chain recombines TRBV4-3 with TRBJ2-7; unclear D gene. Trimming shortened V by 4 bases and J by 0 bases, and 13 bases separated the two germline ends. Germline CDR1 is LGHNA and CDR2 is YSLEER. The CDR3 extends over 15 amino acids. CDR3 in DNA: TGCGCCAGCAGCCCCCTGGCCAGTCCCTCCTACGAGCAGTACTTC. It translates to CASSPLASPSYEQYF.

The rearrangement links TRBV7-3 to TRBJ2-1, with no clear D. V was clipped by 2 bases and J by 5 bases, with 7 bases between them. Germline V gene lookup returns CDR1 SGHTA and CDR2 FQGTGA. CDR3 length: 13 amino acids. The CDR3 is CASSLGTNNEQFF. CDR3 in DNA: TGTGCCAGCAGCTTAGGCACTAACAATGAGCAGTTCTTC.

The chain uses TRBV6-7 and TRBJ2-5; unclear D gene. TRBV6-7 has ORF status, its function being uncertain. CDR3 length: 11 residues. Deletions cut 6 bases from V and 5 bases from J, with 7 bases between. CDR3 DNA sequence: TGTGCCAGCAGCTTAGAGGAGACCCAGTACTTC. Translation gives CASSLEETQYF.

J is TRBJ2-5 and V is TRBV5-1, with 8 bases identical to TRBD2. The CDR3 is made up of 18 amino acids. The trim removed 1 base at V and 5 bases at J, leaving 16 bases unmatched. Germline V gene data show CDR1 as SGHRS and CDR2 as YFSETQ. CDR3 nucleotides: TGCGCCAGCAGCTTGCCCCACGGCGGGAGGAAGGTCAGGGAGACCCAGTACTTC. Translation gives CASSLPHGGRKVRETQYF.

Only a few counts were recorded for this clone. V and J are TRBV14 and TRBJ2-7, with D possibly TRBD2 on 6 matching bases. V lost 4 bases and J lost 7, with 20 bases in between. The CDR3 covers 15 residues. Germline-derived CDR1 and CDR2 are SGHDN and FVKESK. The CDR3 region is CASSPPGTPTREQYF. As DNA, the CDR3 is TGTGCCAGCAGCCCACCCGGGACTCCGACTCGTGAGCAGTACTTC.

The rearrangement links TRBV7-9 to TRBJ1-1; D perhaps matches TRBD1 (5 bases). Germline V CDR1 and CDR2: SEHNR, FQNEAQ (reference sequence). The CDR3 length is 13 residues. The ends were cut back, 5 bases at V and 1 base at J, with 8 bases in the middle. The CDR3 loop is CASSPDKNTEAFF. For the CDR3, the DNA is TGTGCCAGCAGCCCGGACAAGAACACTGAAGCTTTCTTT.

This chain links TRBV29-1 with TRBJ2-3, with 8 bases that match TRBD1. In germline, CDR1 is SQVTM, CDR2 ANQGSEA. This CDR3 has 14 residues. J gave up 1 base and V 5 bases, and 5 bases lay outside the gene matches. In DNA, the CDR3 is TGCAGCGTTCGGGGACAGGTTGGCACAGATACGCAGTATTTT. This translates into CSVRGQVGTDTQYF.

This clone has just one count. The chain has TRBV5-4 and TRBJ2-5, with 8 bases lining up with TRBD2. The CDR3 sequence is 15 residues long. With 1 base clipped from V and 2 bases from J, the junction kept 4 bases outside the gene matches. Germline V CDR1 and CDR2: SGHNT, YYREEE (reference sequence). The CDR3 sequence: CASSLWSGGQETQYF. CDR3 nucleotides: TGTGCCAGCAGCTTGTGGTCGGGGGGGCAAGAGACCCAGTACTTC.

The chain employs TRBV11-3 and TRBJ2-1, with TRBD2 as a possible D gene (6 bases). Per the germline V gene, CDR1 is SGHNT and CDR2 is YENEEA. V lost 1 base, J lost 4 bases, and 8 bases lay in between. The CDR3 runs to 14 residues. As DNA, the CDR3 is TGTGCCAGCAGCTTAGGGGACTTTTACAATGAGCAGTTCTTC. Encoded protein: CASSLGDFYNEQFF. Full variable domain (rest looked up from reference TRBV11-3 and TRBJ2-1): EAGVVQSPRYKIIEKKQPVAFWCNPISGHNTLYWYLQNLGQGPELLIRYENEEAVDDSQLPKDRFSAERLKGVDSTLKIQPAELGDSAVYLCASSLGDFYNEQFFGPGTRLTVL.

The rearrangement links TRBV6-5 to TRBJ1-2; tentative D call: TRBD1 (6 bases). CDR3 length equals 13 residues. V lost 2 bases and J lost 5, with 9 bases in between. Germline V lookup: CDR1 MNHEY, CDR2 SVGAGI. CDR3 nucleotides: TGTGCCAGCAGTTACACAACAGGGTATGGCTACACCTTC. Its protein product is CASSYTTGYGYTF.

The V gene is TRBV4-3, the J gene TRBJ2-1, with 9 positions matching TRBD2. Trimming removed 2 bases from V and 1 base from J; junction bases left unmatched: 9. The CDR3 has 18 residues. CDR1 is LGHNA and CDR2 is YSLEER in the germline V gene. CDR3 sequence: CASSQSTASGISYNEQFF. The CDR3 DNA reads as TGCGCCAGCAGCCAAAGTACGGCTAGCGGGATTTCCTACAATGAGCAGTTCTTC.

This clone was observed a single time. This rearrangement joins TRBV14 to TRBJ2-2, with 8 bases matching TRBD2. V shed 3 bases and J 2 bases; nucleotides not matched to a gene: 11. Germline CDR1 and CDR2: SGHDN and FVKESK. This CDR3 spans 18 amino acids. This chain's CDR3 is CASSQIQKAGANTGELFF. CDR3 sequence (DNA): TGTGCCAGCAGCCAGATACAGAAAGCGGGAGCCAACACCGGGGAGCTGTTTTTT. The variable domain in full, completed from reference TRBV14 and TRBJ2-2, reads EAGVTQFPSHSVIEKGQTVTLRCDPISGHDNLYWYRRVMGKEIKFLLHFVKESKQDESGMPNNRFLAERTGGTYSTLKVQPAELEDSGVYFCASSQIQKAGANTGELFFGEGSRLTVL.

The count of this clone is one. V and J are TRBV5-4 and TRBJ1-2; a weak D match, TRBD1 (6 bases). The CDR3 covers 16 residues. The germline V and J ends were trimmed by 0 bases and 2 bases, with 14 bases remaining between them. CDR1 and CDR2 (germline): SGHNT, YYREEE (reference sequence). The CDR3 reads CASSLEAAGANYGYTF. The CDR3 DNA sequence: TGTGCCAGCAGCTTGGAAGCTGCAGGGGCGAACTATGGCTACACCTTC.